The 11 T cell receptor beta chains listed next were all sequenced from one sample in a study of blood T cell repertoires in COVID-19. Profiled with immunoSEQ multiplex PCR; TCRdb holds only in-frame clones, not every one. Here the sample spans around 19,000 clones, about 90% being singletons. Sequencing was done on a sample of peripheral blood. Receptors originate from a man aged 65 to 85 with active COVID-19.

The chain links TRBV6-6 to TRBJ1-6; TRBD1 is a possible D gene (5 bases). V shed 7 bases and J shed 7 bases, with 11 bases lying between them. The CDR3 loop spans 13 amino acids. The germline gives CDR1 MNHNY, CDR2 SVGAGI (reference sequence). Here the CDR3 reads CASKGVNNSPLHF. CDR3 nucleotide sequence: TGTGCCAGCAAAGGGGTAAACAATTCACCCCTCCACTTT.

The chain combines TRBV9 with TRBJ1-3; possible D gene TRBD1, 6 bases. V was clipped by 4 bases and J by 0 bases, with 8 bases between them. There are 14 residues in the CDR3. From germline, CDR1 is SGDLS and CDR2 YYNGEE. CDR3 bases: TGTGCCAGCAGCAGGACAGTCTCTGGAAACACCATATATTTT. Residues: CASSRTVSGNTIYF.

The chain combines TRBV5-1 with TRBJ2-1, with TRBD2 matching over 10 bases. With 4 bases clipped from V and 7 bases from J, the junction kept 11 bases outside the gene matches. Germline V lookup: CDR1 SGHRS, CDR2 YFSETQ. The CDR3 consists of 16 residues. The CDR3 coding sequence is TGCGCCAGCAGCAACGCCCTAGCGGGAGTTGTTAATGAGCAGTTCTTC. Encoded protein: CASSNALAGVVNEQFF.

The genes are TRBV9 and TRBJ1-6, with D unresolved. Deletions cut 0 bases from V and 0 bases from J, with 7 bases between. The CDR3 covers 16 residues. Germline assignment: CDR1 SGDLS and CDR2 YYNGEE. CDR3 in amino acids: CASSVVASSYNSPLHF. The CDR3 DNA is TGTGCCAGCAGCGTAGTGGCAAGCTCCTATAATTCACCCCTCCACTTT.

The chain recombines TRBV11-2 with TRBJ2-5; the D is unclear. The CDR3 covers 12 residues. Germline loops: CDR1 SGHAT, CDR2 FQNNGV. V lost 4 bases and J 5 bases, leaving 8 bases between the germline ends. The CDR3 loop reads CASSSHRETQYF. Written as DNA, the CDR3 is TGTGCCAGCAGCTCCCACCGGGAGACCCAGTACTTC.

The rearrangement joins TRBV4-1 to TRBJ1-4; perhaps TRBD1 as D (5 bases). CDR1 MGHRA and CDR2 YSYEKL come from the germline V gene. Trimming pared 0 bases from V and 8 bases from J, leaving 22 bases between. The CDR3 has 18 amino acids. The CDR3 DNA is TGCGCCAGCAGCCAAGACGGGCGGGGGGGTAGGCTAGGGGAAAAACTGTTTTTT. Translated, it gives CASSQDGRGGRLGEKLFF.

The chain links TRBV6-5 to TRBJ2-5; possible D gene TRBD1, 6 bases. The CDR3 covers 14 residues. CDR1 and CDR2 (germline): MNHEY, SVGAGI. Trimming removed 2 bases at V and 5 bases at J, with 12 bases between. The CDR3 coding sequence is TGTGCCAGCAGTTACCTGGGTCAGGGGGAGACCCAGTACTTC. Translation gives CASSYLGQGETQYF.

The chain is built from TRBV3-1 (or the pseudogene TRBV3-2) and TRBJ1-5, with D tentatively TRBD1 (6 bases). Germline loops: CDR1 LGHDT, CDR2 YNNKEL (reference sequence). Trimming pared 3 bases from V and 6 bases from J, leaving 18 bases between. This CDR3 is 16 amino acids long. CDR3 sequence: CASSHSSQGKGQPQHF. The CDR3 DNA reads as TGTGCCAGCAGCCACTCCTCACAGGGAAAGGGTCAGCCCCAGCATTTT.

CDR3 region: CALDGVRGLFF. Here the CDR3 DNA reads TGTGCCCTAGACGGGGTCCGGGGACTGTTTTTT. J is TRBJ1-4 and V is TRBV2, with no clear D. The CDR3 consists of 11 residues. The germline V and J ends were trimmed by 11 bases and 13 bases, with 17 bases remaining between them. Germline-derived CDR1 and CDR2 are SNHLY and FYNNEI. The variable domain in full, with the rest retrieved from reference TRBV2 and TRBJ1-4, is EPEVTQTPSHQVTQMGQEVILRCVPISNHLYFYWYRQILGQKVEFLVSFYNNEISEKSEIFDDQFSVERPDGSNFTLKIRSTKLEDSAMYFCALDGVRGLFFGSGTQLSVL.

The rearrangement uses TRBV30 and TRBJ1-3; D is unresolved. V lost 0 bases and J lost 5, with 11 bases in between. The CDR3 runs to 14 residues. Germline CDR1 GTSNPN, CDR2 SVGIG (reference sequence). This CDR3 reads CAWSVRGPRNTIYF. The CDR3 DNA follows: TGTGCCTGGAGTGTACGAGGGCCCAGAAACACCATATATTTT.

The V call is TRBV4-3, the J call TRBJ1-4, with 7 bases matching TRBD1. J gave up 0 bases and V 0 bases, and 10 bases lay outside the gene matches. This CDR3 comprises 19 residues. Germline-derived CDR1 and CDR2 are LGHNA and YSLEER. The CDR3 sequence: CASSQDEGQIYATNEKLFF. CDR3 bases: TGCGCCAGCAGCCAAGATGAGGGACAGATTTATGCAACTAATGAAAAACTGTTTTTT.